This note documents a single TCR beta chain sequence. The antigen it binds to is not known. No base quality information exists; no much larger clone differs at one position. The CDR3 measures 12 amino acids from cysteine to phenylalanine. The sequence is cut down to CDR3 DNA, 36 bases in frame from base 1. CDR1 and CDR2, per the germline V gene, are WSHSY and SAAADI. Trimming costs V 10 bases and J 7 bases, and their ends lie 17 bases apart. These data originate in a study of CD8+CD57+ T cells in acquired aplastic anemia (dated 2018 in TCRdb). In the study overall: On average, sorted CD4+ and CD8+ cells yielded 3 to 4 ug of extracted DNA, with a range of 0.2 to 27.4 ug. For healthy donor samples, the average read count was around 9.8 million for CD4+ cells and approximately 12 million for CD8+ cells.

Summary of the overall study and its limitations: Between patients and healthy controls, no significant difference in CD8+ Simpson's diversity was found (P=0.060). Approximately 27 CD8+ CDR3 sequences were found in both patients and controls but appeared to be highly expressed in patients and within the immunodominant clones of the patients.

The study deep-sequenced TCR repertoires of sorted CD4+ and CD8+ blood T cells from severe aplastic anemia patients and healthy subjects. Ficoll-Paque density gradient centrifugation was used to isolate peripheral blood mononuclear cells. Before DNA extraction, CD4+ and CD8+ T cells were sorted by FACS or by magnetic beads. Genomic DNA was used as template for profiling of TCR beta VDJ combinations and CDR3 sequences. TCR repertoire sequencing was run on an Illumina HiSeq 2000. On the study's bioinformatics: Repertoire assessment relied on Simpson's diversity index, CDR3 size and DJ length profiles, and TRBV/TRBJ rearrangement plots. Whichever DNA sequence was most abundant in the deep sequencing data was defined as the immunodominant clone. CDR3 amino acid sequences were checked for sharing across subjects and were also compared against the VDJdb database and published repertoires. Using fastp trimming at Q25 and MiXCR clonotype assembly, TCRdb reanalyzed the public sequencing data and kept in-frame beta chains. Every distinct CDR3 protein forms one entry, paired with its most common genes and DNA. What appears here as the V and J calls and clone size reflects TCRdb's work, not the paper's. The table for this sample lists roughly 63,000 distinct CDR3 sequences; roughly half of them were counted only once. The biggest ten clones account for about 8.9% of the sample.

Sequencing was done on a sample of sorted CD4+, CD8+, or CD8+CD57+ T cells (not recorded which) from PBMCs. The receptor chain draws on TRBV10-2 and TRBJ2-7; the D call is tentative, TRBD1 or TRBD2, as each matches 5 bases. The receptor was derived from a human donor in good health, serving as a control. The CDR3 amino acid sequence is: CATRWQGVEQYF. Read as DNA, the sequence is TGCGCCACCCGGTGGCAGGGAGTGGAGCAGTACTTC.